One and the same sample provided the 17 T cell receptor beta chains below, sequenced in a study of blood T cells in healthy people across ages. Sample-barcoded 5' priming and a J-beta primer mix drove a second PCR of 7 to 11 cycles. TCRdb processed the 5' RACE reads anew with MiXCR; each CDR3 protein has one entry. The sample holds over 600,000 distinct CDR3 sequences; around 43% are singletons and the top ten take about 32%. Sequenced material: blood. These receptors all stem from a man older than 75 in good health.

In its sample, this clonotype was seen a few times. The chain carries TRBV12-3 or TRBV12-4 and TRBJ2-7; TRBD1 might be the D (7 bases). The length of the CDR3 is 12 residues. Trimming took off 6 bases at V and 7 bases at J, with 13 bases between the two ends. CDR3 coding DNA: TGTGCCAGCAGCTCCCAGGGGGGTGAGCAGTACTTC. It is translated as CASSSQGGEQYF.

This clonotype was counted many times. This chain joins TRBV12-3 or TRBV12-4 and TRBJ2-5; the D is unclear. This CDR3 spans 13 amino acids. Trimming took off 1 base at V and 4 bases at J, with 7 bases between the two ends. The CDR3 nucleotides read TGTGCCAGCAGTTTAGGGGCGTTAGAGACCCAGTACTTC. Translation: CASSLGALETQYF.

The count of this clonotype is one. This chain joins TRBV28 and TRBJ2-5; TRBD2 aligns across 12 bases. Looked up from germline, CDR1 is MDHEN and CDR2 is SYDVKM. The junction had 1 base not matched to a gene; V was cut back by 2 bases and J by 3 bases. The CDR3 length is 15 residues. CDR3 sequence: CASSLPSGREETQYF. The CDR3 DNA sequence: TGTGCCAGCAGTTTACCTAGCGGGAGGGAAGAGACCCAGTACTTC.

This clonotype was seen many times. The chain employs TRBV4-3 and TRBJ2-6; D is uncertain. The CDR3 is made up of 14 amino acids. Trimming left V 0 bases short and J 15 bases short, with 15 bases between. Germline CDR1 LGHNA, CDR2 YSLEER. CDR3 sequence: CASSQEPTRTTLTF. In DNA form, the CDR3 reads TGCGCCAGCAGCCAAGAGCCGACAAGGACGACCCTGACTTTC.

This chain uses TRBV4-3 with TRBJ2-1; a possible D gene is TRBD2 (5 bases). Per germline, CDR1 LGHNA and CDR2 YSLEER. The CDR3 has 14 amino acids. V lost 6 bases and J lost 1, with 10 bases in between. The CDR3 sequence: CASRRELSYNEQFF. CDR3 coding DNA: TGCGCCAGCAGACGGGAACTATCCTACAATGAGCAGTTCTTC.

The rearrangement joins TRBV5-1 to TRBJ1-4; TRBD1 aligns across 8 bases. Germline CDR1 and CDR2: SGHRS and YFSETQ. This CDR3 is built from 15 residues. Trimming at V came to 3 bases and at J to 3 bases, leaving 4 bases not matched to a gene. This CDR3 reads CASSSNRGSNEKLFF. As DNA, the CDR3 is TGCGCCAGCAGCTCAAACAGGGGGTCTAATGAAAAACTGTTTTTT.

This clonotype was counted only a few times. The chain has TRBV3-1 and TRBJ2-7, with 11 bases aligning to TRBD2. The CDR3 extends over 17 amino acids. Germline CDR1 LGHDT, CDR2 YNNKEL (reference sequence). The V gene end was trimmed by 0 bases and the J gene end by 7 bases; junction bases not matched to a gene: 11. CDR3 nucleotide sequence: TGTGCCAGCAGCCAAGAGGTTCCTAGCGGGAGGCCCCGGGAGCAGTACTTC. Translated: CASSQEVPSGRPREQYF.

The J gene is TRBJ2-1, the V gene TRBV20-1; 9 bases are a match to TRBD2. The V gene end was trimmed by 4 bases and the J gene end by 4 bases; junction bases not matched to a gene: 11. The germline V gene has CDR1 DFQATT and CDR2 SNEGSKA (reference sequence). CDR3 size: 16 residues. The CDR3 nucleotides read TGCAGTGCTACCTCCCCCGGGACTAGCACGTACAATGAGCAGTTCTTC. Encoded protein: CSATSPGTSTYNEQFF.

The gene calls are TRBV10-3 and TRBJ2-1, with D unresolved. Trimming stripped 6 bases from V and 6 bases from J, with 9 bases between. The CDR3 is 12 amino acids. Germline assignment: CDR1 ENHRY and CDR2 SYGVKD. In DNA, the CDR3 is TGTGCCATCAGCCAACATCTCAATGAGCAGTTCTTC. It specifies CAISQHLNEQFF.

This clonotype was counted many times. The rearrangement joins TRBV2 to TRBJ2-5; possibly TRBD2 for D (6 bases). The germline V gene has CDR1 SNHLY and CDR2 FYNNEI. The CDR3 is made up of 13 amino acids. Trimming pared 0 bases from V and 4 bases from J, leaving 6 bases between. DNA of the CDR3: TGTGCCAGCAGTGAAGCCGGGAGAGAGACCCAGTACTTC. It translates to CASSEAGRETQYF. Combining the CDR3 with reference TRBV2 and TRBJ2-5 gives the whole variable domain EPEVTQTPSHQVTQMGQEVILRCVPISNHLYFYWYRQILGQKVEFLVSFYNNEISEKSEIFDDQFSVERPDGSNFTLKIRSTKLEDSAMYFCASSEAGRETQYFGPGTRLLVL.

In its sample, this clonotype was seen many times. The chain carries TRBV15 and TRBJ2-3, with 9 bases identical to TRBD1. The CDR3 runs to 17 residues. Germline CDR1 is LNHNV and CDR2 is YYDKDF (reference sequence). Trimming at V came to 5 bases and at J to 5 bases, leaving 14 bases not matched to a gene. CDR3 coding DNA: TGTGCCACCAGCCCTGACGTATTACAGGGGGCGGAAGATACGCAGTATTTT. Protein sequence: CATSPDVLQGAEDTQYF.

This clonotype was detected only a few times. J is TRBJ2-7 and V is TRBV28; D may match TRBD1 or TRBD2 (5 bases each). V shed 3 bases and J shed 5 bases, with 11 bases lying between them. This CDR3 region has 13 residues. CDR1 MDHEN and CDR2 SYDVKM come from the germline V gene. Written as DNA, the CDR3 is TGTGCCAGCAGTTTCTTTAGGGACCACGAGCAGTACTTC. Amino acid sequence: CASSFFRDHEQYF. Based on the CDR3 plus reference TRBV28 and TRBJ2-7, the full variable domain is DVKVTQSSRYLVKRTGEKVFLECVQDMDHENMFWYRQDPGLGLRLIYFSYDVKMKEKGDIPEGYSVSREKKERFSLILESASTNQTSMYLCASSFFRDHEQYFGPGTRLTVT.

The chain recombines TRBV5-1 with TRBJ2-5; 11 nucleotides line up with TRBD2. V gave up 1 base and J gave up 3 bases; unmatched junction bases: 11. CDR3 length equals 18 residues. Germline V gives CDR1 SGHRS, CDR2 YFSETQ. Here the CDR3 DNA reads TGCGCCAGCAGCTTGATTAGCGGGGGGGCGTTGAGCGAAGAGACCCAGTACTTC. Translation: CASSLISGGALSEETQYF.

This clonotype has at least ten counts. The junction departs from the called germline gene at one end, perhaps through a read error. The J gene is TRBJ2-3, the V gene TRBV5-1; D is possibly TRBD1 (5 bases). Germline lookup yields CDR1 SGHRS and CDR2 YFSETQ. This CDR3 has 12 amino acids. This CDR3 reads CASSLAGDTQYF. Here the CDR3 DNA reads TGTGCCAGCAGCTTAGCAGGGGATACGCAGTATTTT.

This rearrangement joins TRBV29-1 to TRBJ2-1; 8 bases map to TRBD1. The V and J ends lost 5 bases and 10 bases, in that order; junction bases with no gene match: 10. The length of the CDR3 is 13 residues. Germline V gene lookup returns CDR1 SQVTM and CDR2 ANQGSEA. The CDR3 region has the DNA TGCAGCGTTACGGGACAGGAGGTATACGAGCAGTTCTTC. This gives the protein CSVTGQEVYEQFF.

This clonotype was detected a few times. The chain has TRBV5-6 and TRBJ1-1; D gene uncertain. There are 15 residues in the CDR3. Trimming cost V 0 bases and J 5 bases, with 14 bases left between them. Germline-derived CDR1 and CDR2 are SGHDT and YYEEEE. The CDR3 is CASSLGHRAETEAFF. CDR3 bases: TGTGCCAGCAGCTTGGGGCACAGAGCTGAGACTGAAGCTTTCTTT. Full variable domain (outside the CDR3, taken from reference TRBV5-6 and TRBJ1-1): DAGVTQSPTHLIKTRGQQVTLRCSPKSGHDTVSWYQQALGQGPQFIFQYYEEEERQRGNFPDRFSGHQFPNYSSELNVNALLLGDSALYLCASSLGHRAETEAFFGQGTRLTVV.

A few counts support this clonotype. V gene TRBV28 combines with J gene TRBJ2-5; either TRBD1 or TRBD2 may fit D (5 bases each). The germline V gene encodes CDR1 MDHEN and CDR2 SYDVKM. CDR3 length: 15 amino acids. The V end was cut by 4 bases, the J end by 5 bases, with 17 bases between. The DNA for the CDR3 is TGTGCCAGCAGTTCGCCCCAGGGAGAATGGGAGACCCAGTACTTC. It codes for CASSSPQGEWETQYF. The full variable domain, in which reference TRBV28 and TRBJ2-5 provide the parts outside the CDR3, is DVKVTQSSRYLVKRTGEKVFLECVQDMDHENMFWYRQDPGLGLRLIYFSYDVKMKEKGDIPEGYSVSREKKERFSLILESASTNQTSMYLCASSSPQGEWETQYFGPGTRLLVL.